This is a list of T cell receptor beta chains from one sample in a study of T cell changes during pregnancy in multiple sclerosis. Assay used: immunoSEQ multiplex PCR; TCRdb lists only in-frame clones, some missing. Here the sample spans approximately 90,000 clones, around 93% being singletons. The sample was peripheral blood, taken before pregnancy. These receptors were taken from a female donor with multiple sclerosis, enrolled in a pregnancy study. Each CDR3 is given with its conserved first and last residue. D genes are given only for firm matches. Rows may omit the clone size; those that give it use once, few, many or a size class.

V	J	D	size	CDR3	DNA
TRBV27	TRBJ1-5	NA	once	CASSFQGSGQPQHF	TGTGCCAGCAGTTTTCAGGGGTCGGGTCAGCCCCAGCATTTT
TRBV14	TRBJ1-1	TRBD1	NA	CASSQEGFWDREAFF	TGTGCCAGCAGCCAAGAGGGCTTTTGGGACAGGGAAGCTTTCTTT
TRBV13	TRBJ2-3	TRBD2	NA	CASSLEALAGGGADTQYF	TGTGCCAGCAGCTTAGAGGCCCTCGCGGGGGGAGGTGCAGATACGCAGTATTTT
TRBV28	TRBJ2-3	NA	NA	CASSTPTGGGTDTQYF	TGTGCCAGCAGTACCCCGACCGGGGGAGGCACAGATACGCAGTATTTT
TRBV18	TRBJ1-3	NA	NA	CASSPQAGPGNTIYF	TGTGCCAGCTCCCCCCAAGCGGGGCCGGGAAACACCATATATTTT
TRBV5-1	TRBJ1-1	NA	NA	CASSLVPGEGTEAFF	TGCGCCAGCAGCTTGGTACCGGGAGAGGGCACTGAAGCTTTCTTT
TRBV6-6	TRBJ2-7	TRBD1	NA	CASSYTGTGVGEQYF	TGTGCCAGCAGTTACACCGGGACAGGGGTAGGCGAGCAGTACTTC
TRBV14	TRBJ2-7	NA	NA	CASSQVRGGTAQYF	TGTGCCAGCAGCCAAGTAAGGGGGGGCACTGCGCAGTACTTC
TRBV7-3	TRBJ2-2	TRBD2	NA	CASSQGGALAGTGELFF	TGTGCCAGCAGCCAAGGTGGTGCACTAGCGGGCACCGGGGAGCTGTTTTTT
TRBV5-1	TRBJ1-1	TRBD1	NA	CASSLPGQGLMNTEAFF	TGCGCCAGCAGCTTACCGGGACAGGGACTAATGAACACTGAAGCTTTCTTT
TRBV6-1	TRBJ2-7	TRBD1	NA	CASSRTGLDSYEQYF	TGTGCCAGCAGCAGGACAGGCCTGGACTCCTACGAGCAGTACTTC
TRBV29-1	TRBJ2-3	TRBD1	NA	CSASKTGGNTQYF	TGCAGCGCCTCAAAGACAGGGGGCAATACGCAGTATTTT
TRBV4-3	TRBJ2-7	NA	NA	CASSQGLGHTYEQYF	TGCGCCAGCAGCCAAGGCCTCGGACACACCTACGAGCAGTACTTC
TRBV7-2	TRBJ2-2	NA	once	CASSATRVNTGELFF	TGTGCCAGCAGCGCAACTCGGGTTAACACCGGGGAGCTGTTTTTT
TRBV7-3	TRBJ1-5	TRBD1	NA	CASSPDRGQPQHF	TGTGCCAGCAGCCCGGACAGGGGACAGCCCCAGCATTTT
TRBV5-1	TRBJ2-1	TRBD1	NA	CASETGGGFSEQFF	TGCGCCTCCGAAACAGGGGGCGGTTTCAGTGAGCAGTTCTTC
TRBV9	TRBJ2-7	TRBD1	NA	CASSARDRNYEQYF	TGTGCCAGCAGCGCCCGGGACAGGAATTACGAGCAGTACTTC
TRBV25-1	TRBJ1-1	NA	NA	CASSLLNKEAFF	TGTGCCAGCTCTCTCTTAAACAAGGAAGCTTTCTTT
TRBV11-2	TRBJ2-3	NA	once	CASSFLGGSTDTQYF	TGTGCCAGCAGCTTTCTAGGAGGAAGCACAGATACGCAGTATTTT
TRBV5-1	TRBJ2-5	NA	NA	CASSPIVAGQETQYF	TGCGCCAGCAGCCCTATCGTGGCAGGACAAGAGACCCAGTACTTC
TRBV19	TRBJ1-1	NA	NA	CASSEQGPTEAFF	TGTGCCAGTAGTGAACAGGGTCCCACTGAAGCTTTCTTT
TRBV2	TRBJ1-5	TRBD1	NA	CASTLTGTDYSNQPQHF	TGTGCCAGCACCCTCACCGGGACAGACTATAGCAATCAGCCCCAGCATTTT
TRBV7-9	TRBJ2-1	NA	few	CASSSGGGIEQFF	TGTGCCAGCAGCTCCGGTGGGGGGATTGAGCAGTTCTTC
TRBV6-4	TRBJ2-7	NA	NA	CASSRDSTYEQYF	TGTGCCAGCAGTCGGGACTCAACCTACGAGCAGTACTTC
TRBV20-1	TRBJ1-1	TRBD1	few	CSARDRGEAFF	TGCAGTGCTAGAGACAGGGGGGAAGCTTTCTTT
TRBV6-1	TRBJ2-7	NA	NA	CASSEDRGGFGEQYF	TGTGCCAGCAGTGAAGACAGGGGGGGATTCGGCGAGCAGTACTTC
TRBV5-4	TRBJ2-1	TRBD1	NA	CASSDRGGNEQFF	TGTGCCAGCAGCGACAGGGGGGGAAATGAGCAGTTCTTC
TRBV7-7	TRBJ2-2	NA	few	CASSWTYTGELFF	TGTGCCAGCAGCTGGACTTACACCGGGGAGCTGTTTTTT
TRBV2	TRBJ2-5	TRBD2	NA	CASTLAGGPGETQYF	TGTGCCAGCACCTTAGCGGGAGGGCCTGGAGAGACCCAGTACTTC
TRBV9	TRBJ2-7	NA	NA	CASSVVDSPGEQYF	TGTGCCAGCAGCGTAGTAGACAGCCCAGGAGAGCAGTACTTC
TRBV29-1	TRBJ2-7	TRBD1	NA	CSVRTGNYEQYF	TGCAGCGTTCGGACAGGGAACTACGAGCAGTACTTC
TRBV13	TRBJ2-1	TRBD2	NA	CASSFPRGGTYNEQFF	TGTGCCAGCAGCTTCCCGCGGGGGGGTACCTACAATGAGCAGTTCTTC
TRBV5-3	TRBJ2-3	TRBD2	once	CARSLGKRGGTDTQYF	TGTGCCAGAAGCTTGGGGAAGCGGGGGGGCACAGATACGCAGTATTTT
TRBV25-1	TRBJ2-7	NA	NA	CASIQTTGFAYEQYF	TGTGCCAGCATCCAGACCACAGGGTTCGCCTACGAGCAGTACTTC
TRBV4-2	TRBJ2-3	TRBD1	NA	CASSQDYRQGADTQYF	TGTGCCAGCAGCCAAGACTACCGCCAGGGGGCTGATACGCAGTATTTT
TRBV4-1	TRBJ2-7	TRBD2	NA	CASSQDLPNLGDYEALSEQYF	TGCGCCAGCAGCCAAGACCTCCCCAATCTAGGGGACTATGAAGCCCTCTCCGAGCAGTACTTC
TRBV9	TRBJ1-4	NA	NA	CASSVFPSLAGKGGEKLFF	TGTGCCAGCAGCGTATTCCCCTCTCTAGCAGGGAAGGGAGGTGAAAAACTGTTTTTT
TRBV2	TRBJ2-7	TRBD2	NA	CASKWTSGRDYEQYF	TGTGCCAGCAAATGGACTAGCGGGAGGGACTACGAGCAGTACTTC
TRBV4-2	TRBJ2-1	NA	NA	CASSQQILAYNEQFF	TGTGCCAGCAGCCAGCAAATACTAGCCTACAATGAGCAGTTCTTC
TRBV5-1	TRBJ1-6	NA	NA	CASSSPMSGEVNSPLHF	TGCGCCAGCAGCTCCCCTATGTCAGGGGAAGTCAATTCACCCCTCCACTTT
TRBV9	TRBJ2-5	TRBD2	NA	CASSVWGLAGGQETQYF	TGTGCCAGCAGCGTATGGGGACTAGCGGGGGGACAAGAGACCCAGTACTTC
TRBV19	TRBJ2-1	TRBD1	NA	CASSMAKGQGWNEQFF	TGTGCCAGTAGTATGGCCAAGGGACAGGGGTGGAATGAGCAGTTCTTC
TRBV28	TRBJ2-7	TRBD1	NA	CASKPGGQGEQYF	TGTGCCAGCAAACCAGGGGGCCAGGGCGAGCAGTACTTC